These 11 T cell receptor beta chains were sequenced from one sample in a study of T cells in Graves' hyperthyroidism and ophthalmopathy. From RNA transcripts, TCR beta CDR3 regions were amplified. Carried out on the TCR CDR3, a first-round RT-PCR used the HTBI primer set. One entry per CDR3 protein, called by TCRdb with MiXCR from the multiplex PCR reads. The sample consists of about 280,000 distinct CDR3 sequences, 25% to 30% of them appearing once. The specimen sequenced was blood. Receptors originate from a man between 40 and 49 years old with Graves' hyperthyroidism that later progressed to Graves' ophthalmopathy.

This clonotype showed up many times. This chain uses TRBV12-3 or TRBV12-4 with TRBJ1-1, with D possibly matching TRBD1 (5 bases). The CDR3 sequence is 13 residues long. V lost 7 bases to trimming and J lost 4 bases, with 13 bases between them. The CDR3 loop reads CASNPGSGTEAFF. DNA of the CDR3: TGTGCCAGCAATCCAGGGAGCGGCACTGAAGCTTTCTTT.

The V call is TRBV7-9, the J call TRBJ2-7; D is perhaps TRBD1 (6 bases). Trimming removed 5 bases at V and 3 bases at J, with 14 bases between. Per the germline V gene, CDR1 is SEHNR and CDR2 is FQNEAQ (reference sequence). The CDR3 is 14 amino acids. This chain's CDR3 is CASSHRDKNYEQYF. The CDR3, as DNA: TGTGCCAGCAGCCACCGGGACAAAAACTACGAGCAGTACTTC.

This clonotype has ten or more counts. Here the CDR3 DNA reads TGCAGTGCTAGTCAGGGCGGGGGTAGCAATCAGCCCCAGCATTTT. Translation gives CSASQGGGSNQPQHF. This chain links TRBV20-1 with TRBJ1-5; perhaps TRBD1 as D (5 bases). This CDR3 comprises 15 residues. Germline V CDR1 and CDR2: DFQATT, SNEGSKA (reference sequence). V shed 3 bases and J shed 0 bases, with 12 bases lying between them.

This CDR3 reads CASSYEASGLQETQYF. CDR3 in DNA: TGTGCCAGCAGCTACGAGGCTAGCGGGCTCCAAGAGACCCAGTACTTC. This rearrangement joins TRBV9 to TRBJ2-5, with TRBD2 matching 8 bases. V was clipped by 4 bases and J by 1 base; unmatched bases: 9. The CDR3 runs to 16 residues. The germline V gene has CDR1 SGDLS and CDR2 YYNGEE. The full variable domain, rest sourced from reference TRBV9 and TRBJ2-5, is DSGVTQTPKHLITATGQRVTLRCSPRSGDLSVYWYQQSLDQGLQFLIQYYNGEERAKGNILERFSAQQFPDLHSELNLSSLELGDSALYFCASSYEASGLQETQYFGPGTRLLVL.

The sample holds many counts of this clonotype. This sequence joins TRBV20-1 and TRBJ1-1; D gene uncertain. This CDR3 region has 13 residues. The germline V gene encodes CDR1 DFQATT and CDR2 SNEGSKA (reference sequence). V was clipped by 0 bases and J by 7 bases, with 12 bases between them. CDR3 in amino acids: CSARDPRRVEAFF. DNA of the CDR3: TGCAGTGCTAGAGATCCTAGGAGGGTTGAAGCTTTCTTT.

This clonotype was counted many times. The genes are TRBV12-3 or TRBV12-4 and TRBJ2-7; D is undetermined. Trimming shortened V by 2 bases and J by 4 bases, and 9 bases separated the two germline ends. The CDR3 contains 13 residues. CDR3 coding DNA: TGTGCCAGCAGTTTATTGTTGGTTTACGAGCAGTACTTC. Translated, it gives CASSLLLVYEQYF.

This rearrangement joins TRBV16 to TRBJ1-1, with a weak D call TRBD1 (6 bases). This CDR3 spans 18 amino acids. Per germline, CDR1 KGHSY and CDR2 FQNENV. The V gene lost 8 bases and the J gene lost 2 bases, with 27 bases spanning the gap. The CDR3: CASSPIEWGAGLNTEAFF. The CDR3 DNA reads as TGTGCCAGCTCCCCAATTGAATGGGGGGCAGGTTTAAACACTGAAGCTTTCTTT.

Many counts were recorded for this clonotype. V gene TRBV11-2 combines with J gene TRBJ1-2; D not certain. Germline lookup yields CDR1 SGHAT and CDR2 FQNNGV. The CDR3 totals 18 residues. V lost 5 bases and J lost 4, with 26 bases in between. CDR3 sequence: CASSTWESPIGSGYGYTF. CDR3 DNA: TGTGCCAGCAGCACTTGGGAATCACCGATTGGATCCGGCTATGGCTACACCTTC.

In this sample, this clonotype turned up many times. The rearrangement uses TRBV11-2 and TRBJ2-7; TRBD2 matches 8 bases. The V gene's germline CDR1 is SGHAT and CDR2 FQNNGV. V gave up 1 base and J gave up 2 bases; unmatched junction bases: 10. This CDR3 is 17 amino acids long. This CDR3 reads CASSLVRGLGWAYEQYF. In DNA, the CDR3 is TGTGCCAGCAGCTTAGTCAGGGGACTAGGTTGGGCCTACGAGCAGTACTTC.

The CDR3 nucleotides are TGTGCCAGCAGTCACTTCACGAACACTGAAGCTTTCTTT. Amino acids: CASSHFTNTEAFF. The rearrangement joins TRBV7-3 to TRBJ1-1; D is uncertain. Trimming took off 6 bases at V and 1 base at J, with 9 bases between the two ends. Germline-derived CDR1 and CDR2 are SGHTA and FQGTGA. This CDR3 is 13 amino acids long.

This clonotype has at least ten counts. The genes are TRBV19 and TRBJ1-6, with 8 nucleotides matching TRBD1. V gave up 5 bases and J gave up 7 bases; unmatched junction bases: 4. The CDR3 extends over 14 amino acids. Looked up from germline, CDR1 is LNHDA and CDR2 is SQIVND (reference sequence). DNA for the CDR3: TGTGCCAGTAGTGAAGACAGGGGAAATTCACCCCTCCACTTT. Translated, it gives CASSEDRGNSPLHF.